Presented here are 12 T cell receptor beta chains from one specimen sequenced in a study of blood T cell repertoires in COVID-19. Sequencing was performed with immunoSEQ multiplex PCR; in TCRdb, only in-frame clones are kept and a portion is missing. Of under 200,000 clones in the sample, 84% were seen once. The sample was peripheral blood. Source of these receptors: a young man with active or convalescent COVID-19.

The rearrangement links TRBV2 to TRBJ2-3, with TRBD2 identical over 13 bases. Per the germline V gene, CDR1 is SNHLY and CDR2 is FYNNEI. The CDR3 has 15 amino acids. J gave up 3 bases and V 6 bases, and 3 bases lay outside the gene matches. CDR3 DNA: TGTGCCAGCAGCCGGACTAGCGGGAGAACAGATACGCAGTATTTT. Amino acid sequence: CASSRTSGRTDTQYF.

The chain has TRBV29-1 and TRBJ2-7; 14 positions agree with TRBD2. After removal of 6 bases from V and 2 bases from J, the junction contained 3 bases not matched to a gene. The CDR3 loop spans 14 amino acids. Germline CDR1 and CDR2: SQVTM and ANQGSEA. The CDR3 DNA reads TGCAGCGTGACGACTAGCGGGGGGGCCTACGAGCAGTACTTC. It yields the protein CSVTTSGGAYEQYF.

J is TRBJ2-1 and V is TRBV15, with 10 bases that match TRBD1. Losses at the gene ends were 8 bases for V and 7 bases for J; bases not matched to a gene: 5. CDR1 and CDR2 from the germline V gene are LNHNV and YYDKDF (reference sequence). The CDR3 runs 13 residues. The chain's CDR3 is CATGGQGWNEQFF. The CDR3 bases are TGTGCCACCGGGGGACAGGGGTGGAATGAGCAGTTCTTC. Together with reference TRBV15 and TRBJ2-1, the CDR3 gives the full variable domain: DAMVIQNPRYQVTQFGKPVTLSCSQTLNHNVMYWYQQKSSQAPKLLFHYYDKDFNNEADTPDNFQSRRPNTSFCFLDIRSPGLGDTAMYLCATGGQGWNEQFFGPGTRLTVL.

The chain employs TRBV6-5 and TRBJ1-3; 8 bases align to TRBD1. Per the germline V gene, CDR1 is MNHEY and CDR2 is SVGAGI. The CDR3 totals 15 residues. J gave up 4 bases and V 7 bases, and 9 bases lay outside the gene matches. CDR3 residues: CASTPDRGYGNTIYF. DNA for the CDR3: TGTGCCAGCACTCCAGACAGGGGCTACGGAAACACCATATATTTT.

The rearrangement uses TRBV6-5 and TRBJ2-1; no reliable D call. V was cut by 10 bases and J by 4 bases, with 8 bases left in between. The CDR3 has 11 residues. In germline, CDR1 is MNHEY, CDR2 SVGAGI. This chain's CDR3 is CATYVYNEQFF. The CDR3 bases are TGTGCCACCTACGTGTACAATGAGCAGTTCTTC.

The chain combines TRBV28 with TRBJ1-4; possibly TRBD1 for D (6 bases). This CDR3 region has 15 residues. Germline V gene data show CDR1 as MDHEN and CDR2 as SYDVKM. Trimming took 9 bases from V and 3 from J, leaving 17 bases between them. The CDR3 spells CASTLGQGSNEKLFF. CDR3 nucleotide sequence: TGTGCCAGTACCCTCGGGCAGGGGTCTAATGAAAAACTGTTTTTT.

This chain connects TRBV2 to TRBJ2-7; 9 positions match TRBD2. CDR1 SNHLY and CDR2 FYNNEI come from the germline V gene. The V and J ends lost 10 bases and 4 bases, in that order; junction bases with no gene match: 8. There are 13 residues in the CDR3. The CDR3 region has the DNA TGTGCCATAACCGGGACTAGCTGGTACGAGCAGTACTTC. This translates into CAITGTSWYEQYF.

The V and J genes are TRBV19 and TRBJ1-1; 9 bases align to TRBD1. The CDR3 extends over 15 amino acids. J gave up 5 bases and V 3 bases, and 7 bases lay outside the gene matches. Germline values: CDR1 LNHDA, CDR2 SQIVND (reference sequence). The DNA for the CDR3 is TGTGCCAGTAGTATCAGGACAGGGGTTCGGACTGAAGCTTTCTTT. It yields the protein CASSIRTGVRTEAFF.

V gene TRBV28 combines with J gene TRBJ2-5, with D possibly TRBD2 on 5 matching bases. Germline V CDR1 and CDR2: MDHEN, SYDVKM. V lost 8 bases to trimming and J lost 5 bases, with 9 bases between them. The CDR3 consists of 11 residues. For the CDR3, the DNA is TGTGCCAGCGGGAGCCATGAGACCCAGTACTTC. Its translation is CASGSHETQYF.

This chain joins TRBV5-5 and TRBJ2-6; 8 bases match TRBD1. V lost 4 bases and J lost 0; bases outside the gene matches: 6. The CDR3 runs 17 residues. From germline, CDR1 is SGHKS and CDR2 YYEKEE (reference sequence). In DNA form, the CDR3 reads TGTGCCAGCAGCACTGGACAGGGCTTCTCTGGGGCCAACGTCCTGACTTTC. Its translation is CASSTGQGFSGANVLTF.

J is TRBJ1-6 and V is TRBV28, with D unresolved. Germline CDR1 MDHEN, CDR2 SYDVKM. The CDR3 is 14 residues long. V lost 7 bases and J lost 5, with 12 bases in between. In DNA, the CDR3 is TGTGCCAGCACCTACCGGAGTAATAATTCACCCCTCCACTTT. Residues: CASTYRSNNSPLHF.

This clone was observed a few times. The rearrangement links TRBV19 to TRBJ1-5; TRBD1 matches 9 bases. CDR1 and CDR2 (germline): LNHDA, SQIVND (reference sequence). The CDR3 totals 14 residues. V was clipped by 7 bases and J by 4 bases; unmatched bases: 5. The CDR3 sequence: CASIQGQGNQPQHF. The DNA for the CDR3 is TGTGCCAGTATCCAAGGACAGGGGAATCAGCCCCAGCATTTT.